These 3 T cell receptor beta chains originate from one sample sequenced in a study of T cells in Graves' hyperthyroidism and ophthalmopathy. TCR beta CDR3 sequences were amplified from RNA transcripts. The primer set for the first-round RT-PCR of the TCR CDR3 was HTBI. TCRdb re-called the multiplex PCR reads with MiXCR, one entry per CDR3 protein. The sample yields more than 500,000 distinct CDR3 sequences, 15% to 20% seen once. Sequenced input: blood. These receptor sequences come from a woman aged 25 to 39 with Graves' ophthalmopathy.

The genes are TRBV27 and TRBJ2-1; 12 nucleotides match TRBD1. Germline CDR1 reads MNHEY; CDR2 reads SMNVEV (reference sequence). The CDR3 totals 15 residues. V shed 4 bases and J 10 bases; nucleotides not matched to a gene: 8. CDR3 DNA sequence: TGTGCCAGCAGTTCTATAGGGACAGGGGGCGGGGAGCAGTTCTTC. Translated: CASSSIGTGGGEQFF.

This clonotype was seen a handful of times. This chain uses TRBV7-9 with TRBJ2-5; D may be TRBD1 (6 bases). The CDR3 spans 14 residues. The germline V gene has CDR1 SEHNR and CDR2 FQNEAQ (reference sequence). V gave up 4 bases and J gave up 2 bases, with 11 bases separating them. The CDR3 spells CASSSTGQQETQYF. The CDR3 region has the DNA TGTGCCAGCAGCTCTACAGGGCAACAAGAGACCCAGTACTTC.

This clonotype appeared many times. The CDR3 DNA is TGTGCCAGCAGTTTCGCAGGCATGAACACTGAAGCTTTCTTT. Amino acids: CASSFAGMNTEAFF. This chain connects TRBV28 to TRBJ1-1, with unresolved D. This CDR3 contains 14 residues. Germline V gene lookup returns CDR1 MDHEN and CDR2 SYDVKM. The V end was cut by 3 bases, the J end by 0 bases, with 8 bases between. The variable domain in full, with the rest retrieved from reference TRBV28 and TRBJ1-1, is DVKVTQSSRYLVKRTGEKVFLECVQDMDHENMFWYRQDPGLGLRLIYFSYDVKMKEKGDIPEGYSVSREKKERFSLILESASTNQTSMYLCASSFAGMNTEAFFGQGTRLTVV.